These T cell receptor beta chains were read from a single sample in a study of cytomegalovirus exposure and HLA in healthy donors. Libraries were prepared by immunoSEQ multiplex PCR; TCRdb keeps only in-frame clonotypes and omits some of them. The sample has about 160,000 clones, 70% to 90% seen once. The material sequenced was PBMCs. These receptors came from a woman in her twenties or thirties in good health and CMV-seronegative. Each CDR3 is given with its conserved first and last residue. A D gene is named only where the DNA matches it firmly. Where a row states a size, it is once, few, many or the class of an expanded clone; other rows omit it.

D	size	V	J	CDR3	DNA
.	.	TRBV29-1	TRBJ1-2	CSVDQGGYTF	TGCAGCGTGGATCAGGGGGGCTACACCTTC
.	.	TRBV9	TRBJ2-1	CASSVVVDLSYNEQFF	TGTGCCAGCAGCGTAGTGGTGGATTTGTCCTACAATGAGCAGTTCTTC
.	.	TRBV6-5	TRBJ2-7	CASSYGTGVEQYF	TGTGCCAGCAGTTACGGGACGGGGGTCGAGCAGTACTTC
.	.	TRBV7-2	TRBJ2-3	CASSLGPGVGTDTQYF	TGTGCCAGCAGCTTAGGTCCGGGGGTTGGTACAGATACGCAGTATTTT
.	.	TRBV7-9	TRBJ2-1	CASRNSRNEQFF	TGTGCCAGCAGAAATAGCCGCAATGAGCAGTTCTTC
.	.	TRBV6-6	TRBJ2-2	CASRLPLYTGELFF	TGTGCCAGCAGACTCCCACTTTACACCGGGGAGCTGTTTTTT
.	.	TRBV28	TRBJ1-5	CASSLMVHQPQHF	TGTGCCAGCAGTTTAATGGTACATCAGCCCCAGCATTTT
.	.	TRBV7-3	TRBJ2-5	CASSLRGTPETQYF	TGTGCCAGCAGCTTAAGGGGGACCCCAGAGACCCAGTACTTC
.	.	TRBV7-6	TRBJ1-5	CASSLVGGASNQPQHF	TGTGCCAGCAGCTTAGTCGGGGGGGCGAGCAATCAGCCCCAGCATTTT
TRBD2	.	TRBV6-5	TRBJ2-1	CASSYSRLAVTNEQFF	TGTGCCAGCAGTTACTCTCGTCTAGCGGTGACCAATGAGCAGTTCTTC
TRBD1	.	TRBV2	TRBJ2-3	CASSGRTGGFADTQYF	TGTGCCAGCAGTGGGAGGACAGGGGGCTTTGCAGATACGCAGTATTTT
.	.	TRBV7-3	TRBJ2-1	CASSLSWDNEQFF	TGTGCCAGCAGCTTATCATGGGACAATGAGCAGTTCTTC
.	.	TRBV29-1	TRBJ1-2	CSVENFGYGYTF	TGCAGCGTTGAAAATTTCGGTTATGGCTACACCTTC
TRBD1	.	TRBV28	TRBJ2-3	CASSSSSRGQDTQYF	TGTGCCAGCAGTTCCTCGAGTAGGGGGCAAGATACGCAGTATTTT
.	.	TRBV4-1	TRBJ1-2	CASSQISGRQLYGYTF	TGCGCCAGCAGCCAAATTTCTGGCAGGCAACTCTATGGCTACACCTTC
.	.	TRBV29-1	TRBJ2-1	CSVDSRANEQFF	TGCAGCGTTGACAGCAGGGCCAATGAGCAGTTCTTC
TRBD1	.	TRBV4-2	TRBJ1-2	CASSQVGQGGDYGYTF	TGTGCCAGCAGCCAAGTCGGACAGGGAGGGGACTATGGCTACACCTTC
.	.	TRBV29-1	TRBJ1-2	CSVEHPVSGYTF	TGCAGCGTTGAACACCCGGTCTCTGGCTACACCTTC
.	.	TRBV6-5	TRBJ1-2	CASSYQGLNGYTF	TGTGCCAGCAGTTACCAGGGTCTTAATGGCTACACCTTC
TRBD1	.	TRBV27	TRBJ2-2	CASSPTQTGRGELFF	TGTGCCAGCAGTCCAACACAGACAGGGCGCGGGGAGCTGTTTTTT
TRBD1	.	TRBV5-1	TRBJ2-2	CATGTGGNPAVTGELFF	TGCGCCACGGGGACAGGGGGGAATCCCGCCGTCACCGGGGAGCTGTTTTTT
.	.	TRBV6-1	TRBJ2-3	CASSEPGDPVGGDTQYF	TGTGCCAGCAGTGAACCCGGGGACCCAGTCGGGGGAGATACGCAGTATTTT
TRBD1	.	TRBV30	TRBJ1-2	CAWELDRGRGYTF	TGTGCCTGGGAATTGGACAGGGGGCGCGGCTACACCTTC
TRBD1	few	TRBV7-3	TRBJ1-5	CASSSSGQGINQPQHF	TGTGCCAGCAGCTCGTCGGGACAGGGTATTAATCAGCCCCAGCATTTT
.	.	TRBV2	TRBJ1-5	CASSVSGYNQPQHF	TGTGCCAGCAGTGTTTCAGGGTACAATCAGCCCCAGCATTTT
TRBD1	.	TRBV27	TRBJ2-2	CASSSTRTGWDTGELFF	TGTGCCAGCAGTTCCACAAGGACAGGCTGGGACACCGGGGAGCTGTTTTTT
.	.	TRBV30	TRBJ2-1	CAWLAGLGEQFF	TGTGCCTGGCTGGCGGGCCTCGGTGAGCAGTTCTTC
.	.	TRBV9	TRBJ2-7	CASSVAGDGEQYF	TGTGCCAGCAGCGTAGCTGGGGACGGAGAGCAGTACTTC
TRBD1	.	TRBV9	TRBJ2-2	CASSPQGQGGTGELFF	TGTGCCAGCAGCCCTCAAGGACAGGGGGGCACCGGGGAGCTGTTTTTT
.	.	TRBV18	TRBJ2-1	CASSPRDSPNEQFF	TGTGCCAGCTCACCGCGGGACAGCCCAAATGAGCAGTTCTTC
.	.	TRBV9	TRBJ1-2	CASSVATFGVNYGYTF	TGTGCCAGCAGCGTAGCTACCTTTGGGGTTAACTATGGCTACACCTTC